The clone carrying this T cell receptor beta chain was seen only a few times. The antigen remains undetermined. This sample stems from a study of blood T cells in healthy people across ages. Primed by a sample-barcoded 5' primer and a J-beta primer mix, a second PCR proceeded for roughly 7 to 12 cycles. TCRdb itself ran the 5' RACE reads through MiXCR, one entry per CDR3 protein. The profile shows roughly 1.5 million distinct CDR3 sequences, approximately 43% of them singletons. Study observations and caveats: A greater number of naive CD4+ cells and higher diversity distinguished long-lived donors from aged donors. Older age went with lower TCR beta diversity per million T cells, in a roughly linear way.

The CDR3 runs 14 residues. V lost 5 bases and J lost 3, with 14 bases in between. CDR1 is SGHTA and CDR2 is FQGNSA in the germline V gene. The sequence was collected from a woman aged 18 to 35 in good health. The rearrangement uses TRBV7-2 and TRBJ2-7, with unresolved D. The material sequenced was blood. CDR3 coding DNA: TGTGCCAGCAGCCCAAGACGGGTTGACTACGAGCAGTACTTC. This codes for CASSPRRVDYEQYF.